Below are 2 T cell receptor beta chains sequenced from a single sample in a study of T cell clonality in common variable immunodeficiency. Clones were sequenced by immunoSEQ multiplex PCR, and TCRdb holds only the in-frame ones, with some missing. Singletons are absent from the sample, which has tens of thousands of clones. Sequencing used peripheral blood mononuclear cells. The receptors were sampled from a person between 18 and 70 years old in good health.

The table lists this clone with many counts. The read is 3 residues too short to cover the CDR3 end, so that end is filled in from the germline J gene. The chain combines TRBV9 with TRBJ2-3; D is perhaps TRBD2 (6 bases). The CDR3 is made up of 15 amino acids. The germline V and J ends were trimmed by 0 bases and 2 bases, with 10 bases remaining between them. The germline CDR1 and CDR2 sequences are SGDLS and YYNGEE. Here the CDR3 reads CASSVVGGYTDTQYF. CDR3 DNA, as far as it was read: TGTGCCAGCAGCGTAGTGGGGGGATACACAGATACG.

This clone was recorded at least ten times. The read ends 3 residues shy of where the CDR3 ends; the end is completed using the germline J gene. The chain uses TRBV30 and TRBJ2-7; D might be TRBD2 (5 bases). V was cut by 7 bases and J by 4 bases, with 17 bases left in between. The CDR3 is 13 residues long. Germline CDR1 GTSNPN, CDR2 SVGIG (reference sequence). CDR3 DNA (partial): TGTGCCTCCGCAGTAGGAGGCGGGTACGAG. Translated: CASAVGGGYE. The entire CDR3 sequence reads CASAVGGGYEQYF.